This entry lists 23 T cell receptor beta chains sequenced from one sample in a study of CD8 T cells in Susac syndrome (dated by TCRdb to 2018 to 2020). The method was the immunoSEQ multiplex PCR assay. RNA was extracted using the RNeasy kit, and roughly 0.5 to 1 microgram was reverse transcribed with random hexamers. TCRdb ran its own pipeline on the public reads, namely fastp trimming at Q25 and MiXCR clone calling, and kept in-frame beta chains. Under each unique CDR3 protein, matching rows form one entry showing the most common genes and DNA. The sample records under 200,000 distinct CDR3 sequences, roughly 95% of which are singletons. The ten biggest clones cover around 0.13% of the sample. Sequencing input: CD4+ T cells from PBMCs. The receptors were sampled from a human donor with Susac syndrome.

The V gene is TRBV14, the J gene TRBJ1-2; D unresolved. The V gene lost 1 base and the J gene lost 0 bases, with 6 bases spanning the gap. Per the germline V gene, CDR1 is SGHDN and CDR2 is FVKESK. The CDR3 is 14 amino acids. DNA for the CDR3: TGTGCCAGCAGCCAAGGACGCACTAACTATGGCTACACCTTC. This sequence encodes CASSQGRTNYGYTF. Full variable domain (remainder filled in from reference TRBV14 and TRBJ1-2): EAGVTQFPSHSVIEKGQTVTLRCDPISGHDNLYWYRRVMGKEIKFLLHFVKESKQDESGMPNNRFLAERTGGTYSTLKVQPAELEDSGVYFCASSQGRTNYGYTFGSGTRLTVV.

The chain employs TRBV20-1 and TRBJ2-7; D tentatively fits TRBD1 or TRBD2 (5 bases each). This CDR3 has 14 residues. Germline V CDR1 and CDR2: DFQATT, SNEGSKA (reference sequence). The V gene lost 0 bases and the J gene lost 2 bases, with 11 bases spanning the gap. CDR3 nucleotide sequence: TGCAGTGCTAGAGATCCAGGGAGCCCCTACGAGCAGTACTTC. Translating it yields CSARDPGSPYEQYF.

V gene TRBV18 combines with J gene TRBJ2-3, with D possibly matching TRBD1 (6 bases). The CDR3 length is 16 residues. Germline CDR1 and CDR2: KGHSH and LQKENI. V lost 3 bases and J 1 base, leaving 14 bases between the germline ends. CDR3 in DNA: TGTGCCAGCTCACCCCTAGGCAGGGGCGGCACAGATACGCAGTATTTT. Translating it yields CASSPLGRGGTDTQYF.

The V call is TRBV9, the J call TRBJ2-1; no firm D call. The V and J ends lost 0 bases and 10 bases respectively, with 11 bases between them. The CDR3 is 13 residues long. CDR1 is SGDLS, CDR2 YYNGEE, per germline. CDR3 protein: CASSVEPNGEQFF. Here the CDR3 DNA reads TGTGCCAGCAGCGTAGAGCCCAACGGGGAGCAGTTCTTC.

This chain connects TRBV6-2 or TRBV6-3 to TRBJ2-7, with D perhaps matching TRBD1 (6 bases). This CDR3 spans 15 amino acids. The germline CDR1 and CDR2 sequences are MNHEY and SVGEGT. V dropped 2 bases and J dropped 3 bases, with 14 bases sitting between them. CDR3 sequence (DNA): TGTGCCAGCAGTTACCCCTCCGGGACACACTACGAGCAGTACTTC. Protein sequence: CASSYPSGTHYEQYF.

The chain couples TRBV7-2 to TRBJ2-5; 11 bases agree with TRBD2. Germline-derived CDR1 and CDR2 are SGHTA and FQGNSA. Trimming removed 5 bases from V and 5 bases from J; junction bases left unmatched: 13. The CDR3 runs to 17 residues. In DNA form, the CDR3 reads TGTGCCAGCAGCGAGATAGCGGGGGGGCGTTTGAGGGAGACCCAGTACTTC. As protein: CASSEIAGGRLRETQYF.

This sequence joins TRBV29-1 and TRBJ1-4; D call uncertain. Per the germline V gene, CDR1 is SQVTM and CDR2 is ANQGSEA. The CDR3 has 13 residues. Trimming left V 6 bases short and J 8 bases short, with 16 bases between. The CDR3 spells CSVVVAAGEKLFF. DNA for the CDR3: TGCAGCGTCGTTGTCGCCGCGGGGGAAAAACTGTTTTTT.

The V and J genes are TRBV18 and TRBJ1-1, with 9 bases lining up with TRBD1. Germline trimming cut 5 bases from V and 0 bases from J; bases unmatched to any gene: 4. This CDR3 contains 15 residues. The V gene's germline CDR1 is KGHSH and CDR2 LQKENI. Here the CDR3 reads CASSLGQGLNTEAFF. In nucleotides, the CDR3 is TGTGCCAGCTCATTAGGACAGGGGTTGAACACTGAAGCTTTCTTT.

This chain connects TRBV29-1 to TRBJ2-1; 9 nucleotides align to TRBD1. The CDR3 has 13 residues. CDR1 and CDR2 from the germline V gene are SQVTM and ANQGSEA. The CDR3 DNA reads TGCAGTGAGTGGACAGGGGATTTGAATGAGCAGTTCTTC. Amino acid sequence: CSEWTGDLNEQFF.

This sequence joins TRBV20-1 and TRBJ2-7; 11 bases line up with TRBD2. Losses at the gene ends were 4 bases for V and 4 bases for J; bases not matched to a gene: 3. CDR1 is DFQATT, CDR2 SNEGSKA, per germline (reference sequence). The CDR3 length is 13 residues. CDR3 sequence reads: CSAMVAGGYEQYF. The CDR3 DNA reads TGCAGTGCTATGGTAGCGGGAGGGTACGAGCAGTACTTC.

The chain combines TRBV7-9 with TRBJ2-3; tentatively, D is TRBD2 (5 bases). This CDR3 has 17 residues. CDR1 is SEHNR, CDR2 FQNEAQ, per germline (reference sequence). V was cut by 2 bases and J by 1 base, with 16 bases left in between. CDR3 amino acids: CASSLLNPGIGTDTQYF. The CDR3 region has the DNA TGTGCCAGCAGCTTACTGAACCCGGGGATAGGCACAGATACGCAGTATTTT.

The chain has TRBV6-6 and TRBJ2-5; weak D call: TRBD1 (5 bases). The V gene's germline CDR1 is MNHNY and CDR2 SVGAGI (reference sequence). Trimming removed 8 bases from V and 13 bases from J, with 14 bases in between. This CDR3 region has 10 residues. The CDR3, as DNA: TGTGCCAGCCAAGGGGCCGGTTCGTACTTC. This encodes CASQGAGSYF.

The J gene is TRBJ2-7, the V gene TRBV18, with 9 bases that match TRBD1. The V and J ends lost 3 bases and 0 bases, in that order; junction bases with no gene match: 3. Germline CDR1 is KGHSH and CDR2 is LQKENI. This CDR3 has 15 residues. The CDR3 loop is CASSPPGQGSYEQYF. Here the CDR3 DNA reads TGTGCCAGCTCACCGCCGGGACAGGGCTCCTACGAGCAGTACTTC.

The CDR3 loop reads CASSSMTSGSIEQYF. The CDR3 nucleotides read TGTGCCAGCAGTTCCATGACTAGCGGGAGTATCGAGCAGTACTTC. The V call is TRBV28, the J call TRBJ2-7; TRBD2 matches 12 bases. CDR3 length: 15 residues. V shed 4 bases, J shed 6 bases, and the junction held 7 bases outside the gene matches. The germline CDR1 and CDR2 sequences are MDHEN and SYDVKM.

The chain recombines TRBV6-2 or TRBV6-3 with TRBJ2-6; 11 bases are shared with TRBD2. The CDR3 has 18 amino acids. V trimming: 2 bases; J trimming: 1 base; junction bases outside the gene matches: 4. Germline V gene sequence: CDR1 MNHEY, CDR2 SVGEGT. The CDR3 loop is CASSYSSSGRSGANVLTF. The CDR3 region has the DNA TGTGCCAGCAGTTACAGTTCTAGCGGGAGGTCTGGGGCCAACGTCCTGACTTTC.

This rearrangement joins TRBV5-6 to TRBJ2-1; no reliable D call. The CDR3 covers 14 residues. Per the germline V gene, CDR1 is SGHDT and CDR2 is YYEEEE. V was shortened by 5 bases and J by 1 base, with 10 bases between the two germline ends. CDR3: CASSISISYNEQFF. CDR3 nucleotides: TGTGCCAGCAGTATAAGTATTTCCTACAATGAGCAGTTCTTC.

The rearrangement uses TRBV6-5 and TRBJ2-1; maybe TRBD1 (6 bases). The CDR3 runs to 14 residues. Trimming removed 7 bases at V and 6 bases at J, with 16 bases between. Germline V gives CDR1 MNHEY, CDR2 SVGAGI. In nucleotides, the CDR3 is TGTGCCAGCACCAAACCGGACAGCGTCAATGAGCAGTTCTTC. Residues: CASTKPDSVNEQFF.

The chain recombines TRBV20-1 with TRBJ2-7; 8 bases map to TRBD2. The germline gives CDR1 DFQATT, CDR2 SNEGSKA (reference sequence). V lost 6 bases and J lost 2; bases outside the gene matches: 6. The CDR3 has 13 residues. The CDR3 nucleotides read TGCAGTGCCACTGGACTAGCACCCTACGAGCAGTACTTC. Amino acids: CSATGLAPYEQYF.

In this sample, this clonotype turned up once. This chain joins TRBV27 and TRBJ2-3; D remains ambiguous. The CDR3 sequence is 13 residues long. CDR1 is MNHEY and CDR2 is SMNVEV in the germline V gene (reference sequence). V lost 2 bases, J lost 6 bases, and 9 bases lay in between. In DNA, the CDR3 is TGTGCCAGCAGTTTAGCTCCACTGGATACGCAGTATTTT. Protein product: CASSLAPLDTQYF.

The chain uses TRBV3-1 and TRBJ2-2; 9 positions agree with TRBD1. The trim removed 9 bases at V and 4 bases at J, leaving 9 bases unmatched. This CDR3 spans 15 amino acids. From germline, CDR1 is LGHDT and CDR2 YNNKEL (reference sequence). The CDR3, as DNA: TGTGCCAGTAGCAAGGGGACAGGGAGCACCGGGGAGCTGTTTTTT. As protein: CASSKGTGSTGELFF.

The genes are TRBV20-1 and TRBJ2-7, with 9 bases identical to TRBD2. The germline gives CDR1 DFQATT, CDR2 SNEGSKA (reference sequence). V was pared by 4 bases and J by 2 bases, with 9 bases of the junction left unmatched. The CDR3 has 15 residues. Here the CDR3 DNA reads TGCAGTGCTACCCGGAGGCCTAGCGGGACCTACGAGCAGTACTTC. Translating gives CSATRRPSGTYEQYF.

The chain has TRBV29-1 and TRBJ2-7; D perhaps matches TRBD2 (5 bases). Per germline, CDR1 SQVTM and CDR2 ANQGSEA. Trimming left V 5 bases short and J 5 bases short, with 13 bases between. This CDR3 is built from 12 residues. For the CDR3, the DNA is TGCAGCGTTTATAGGGCGAGGGACGAGCAGTACTTC. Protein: CSVYRARDEQYF.

CDR3 coding DNA: TGTGCCTGGACTCAGGGGGCTCGCAATCAGCCCCAGCATTTT. This translates into CAWTQGARNQPQHF. This chain links TRBV30 with TRBJ1-5; 8 bases line up with TRBD1. Per the germline V gene, CDR1 is GTSNPN and CDR2 is SVGIG (reference sequence). CDR3 size: 14 residues. V lost 4 bases and J lost 2; bases outside the gene matches: 4.